These 9 T cell receptor beta chains were all obtained from the same sample, sequenced in a study of T cells expressing NK-cell markers. For each CDR3 protein, TCRdb gives one entry from its re-call of the 5' RACE reads, without DNA. The sample data list about 370,000 distinct CDR3 sequences. The specimen was blood T cells: a sorted CD56 or NKG2C T cell subset, CD4+ or CD8+ T cells, or bulk PBMC T cells (not recorded which). These receptors were obtained from a woman between 50 and 59 years old in good health.

CDR3 sequence: CASSPLHQRGQETQYF. The chain is built from TRBV18 and TRBJ2-5; TCRdb designates TRBD2, a call that cannot be tested without DNA. From germline, CDR1 is KGHSH and CDR2 LQKENI. The CDR3 sequence is 16 residues long.

The chain uses TRBV3-1 and TRBJ1-4; the TRBD1 assignment by TCRdb is unverifiable without DNA. Germline CDR1 reads LGHDT; CDR2 reads YNNKEL (reference sequence). The CDR3 loop spans 15 amino acids. Here the CDR3 reads CASSQVSGLNEKLFF.

J is TRBJ2-3 and V is TRBV9; TCRdb returns TRBD2, unconfirmable since there is no DNA. Germline CDR1 is SGDLS and CDR2 is YYNGEE. The CDR3 covers 14 residues. The CDR3 reads CASSAGLGVDTQYF.

The gene calls are TRBV4-1 and TRBJ1-3; TCRdb's assignment of TRBD1 cannot be checked, as there is no DNA. The CDR3 runs to 17 residues. From germline, CDR1 is MGHRA and CDR2 YSYEKL. CDR3 residues: CASSRKMTGNSGNTIYF.

The rearrangement links TRBV6-1 to TRBJ1-1. Germline-derived CDR1 and CDR2 are MNHNS and SASEGT. The CDR3 totals 14 residues. The CDR3 is CASSEDFGYTEAFF.

V is TRBV29-1 and J is TRBJ1-5; the TRBD1 assignment by TCRdb is unverifiable without DNA. The CDR3 consists of 13 residues. The germline gives CDR1 SQVTM, CDR2 ANQGSEA. CDR3 amino acids: CSVRQDGIQPQHF.

The chain uses TRBV6-2 or TRBV6-3 and TRBJ2-1; TCRdb names TRBD1, which stays unverified in the absence of DNA. This CDR3 region has 13 residues. Per germline, CDR1 MNHEY and CDR2 SVGEGT. CDR3 residues: CASSSQGNNEQFF.

The rearrangement joins TRBV7-9 to TRBJ2-1; absent DNA, TCRdb's TRBD2 call cannot be checked. The germline gives CDR1 SEHNR, CDR2 FQNEAQ (reference sequence). The CDR3 runs to 15 residues. The CDR3: CASSAPGLQHNEQFF.

The CDR3 loop is CASSYRSAGSYEQYF. The J gene is TRBJ2-7, the V gene TRBV7-2; as DNA is missing, the TRBD2 call by TCRdb cannot be tested. The CDR3 runs 15 residues. Germline assignment: CDR1 SGHTA and CDR2 FQGNSA.